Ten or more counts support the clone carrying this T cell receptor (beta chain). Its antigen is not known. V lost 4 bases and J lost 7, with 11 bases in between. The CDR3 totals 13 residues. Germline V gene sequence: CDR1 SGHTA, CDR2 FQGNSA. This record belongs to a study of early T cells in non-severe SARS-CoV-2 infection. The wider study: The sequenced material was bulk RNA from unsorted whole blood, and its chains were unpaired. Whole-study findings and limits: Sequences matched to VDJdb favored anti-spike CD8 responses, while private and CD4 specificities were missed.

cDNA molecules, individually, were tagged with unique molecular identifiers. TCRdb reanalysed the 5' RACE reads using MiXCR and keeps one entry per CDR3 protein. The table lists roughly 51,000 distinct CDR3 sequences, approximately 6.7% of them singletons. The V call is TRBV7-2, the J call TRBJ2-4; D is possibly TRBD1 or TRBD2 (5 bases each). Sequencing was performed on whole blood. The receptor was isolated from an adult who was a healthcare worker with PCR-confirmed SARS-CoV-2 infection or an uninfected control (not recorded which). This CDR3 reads CASSSQWGNIQYF. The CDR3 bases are TGTGCCAGCAGCTCCCAATGGGGGAACATTCAGTACTTC.